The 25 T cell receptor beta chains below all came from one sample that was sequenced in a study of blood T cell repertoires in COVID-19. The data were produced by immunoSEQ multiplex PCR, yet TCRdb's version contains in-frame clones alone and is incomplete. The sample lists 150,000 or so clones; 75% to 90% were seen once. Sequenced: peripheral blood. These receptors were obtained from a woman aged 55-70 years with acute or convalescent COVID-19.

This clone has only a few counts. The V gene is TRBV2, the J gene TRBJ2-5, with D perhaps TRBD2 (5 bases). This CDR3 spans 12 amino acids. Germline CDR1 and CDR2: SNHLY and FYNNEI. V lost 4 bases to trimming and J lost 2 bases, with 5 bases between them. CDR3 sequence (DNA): TGTGCCAGCAGTGGACTACAAGAGACCCAGTACTTC. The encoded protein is CASSGLQETQYF.

As DNA, the CDR3 is TGTGCCAGCAGCTTAGACAGGGAACAGCCCCAGCATTTT. As protein: CASSLDREQPQHF. The rearrangement links TRBV7-2 to TRBJ1-5; the D gene is possibly TRBD1 (6 bases). The CDR3 is 13 residues long. V was cut by 1 base and J by 7 bases, with 8 bases left in between. Per the germline V gene, CDR1 is SGHTA and CDR2 is FQGNSA.

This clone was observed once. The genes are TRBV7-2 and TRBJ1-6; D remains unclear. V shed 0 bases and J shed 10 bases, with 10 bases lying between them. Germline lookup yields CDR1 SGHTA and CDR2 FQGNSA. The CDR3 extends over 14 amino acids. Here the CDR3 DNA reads TGTGCCAGCAGCTTAGCAGGCGGATCATCACCCCTCCACTTT. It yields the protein CASSLAGGSSPLHF.

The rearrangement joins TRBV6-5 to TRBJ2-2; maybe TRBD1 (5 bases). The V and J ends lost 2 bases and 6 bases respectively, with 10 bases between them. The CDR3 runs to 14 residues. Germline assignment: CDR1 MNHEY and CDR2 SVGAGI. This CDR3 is CASSYQQESGELFF. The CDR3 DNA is TGTGCCAGCAGTTACCAACAGGAGTCCGGGGAGCTGTTTTTT.

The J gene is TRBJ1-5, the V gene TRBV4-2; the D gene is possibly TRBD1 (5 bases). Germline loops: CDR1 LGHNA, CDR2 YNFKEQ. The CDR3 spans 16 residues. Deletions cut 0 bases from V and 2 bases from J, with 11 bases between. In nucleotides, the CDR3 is TGTGCCAGCAGCCAAGAAAGGGGCGCGGGCAATCAGCCCCAGCATTTT. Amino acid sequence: CASSQERGAGNQPQHF.

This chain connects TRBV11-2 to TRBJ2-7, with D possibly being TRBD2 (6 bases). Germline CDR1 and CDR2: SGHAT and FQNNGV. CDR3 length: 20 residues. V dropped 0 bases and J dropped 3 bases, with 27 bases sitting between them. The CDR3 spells CASSLDLATQIQTGDYEQYF. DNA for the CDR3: TGTGCCAGCAGCTTAGATCTCGCAACCCAAATACAAACGGGGGACTACGAGCAGTACTTC. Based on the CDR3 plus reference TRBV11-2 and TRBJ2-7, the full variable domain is EAGVAQSPRYKIIEKRQSVAFWCNPISGHATLYWYQQILGQGPKLLIQFQNNGVVDDSQLPKDRFSAERLKGVDSTLKIQPAKLEDSAVYLCASSLDLATQIQTGDYEQYFGPGTRLTVT.

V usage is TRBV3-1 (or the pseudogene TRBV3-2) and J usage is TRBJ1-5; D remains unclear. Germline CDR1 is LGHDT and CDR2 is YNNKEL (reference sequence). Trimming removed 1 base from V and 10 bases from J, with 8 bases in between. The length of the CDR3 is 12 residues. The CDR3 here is CASSQAPGPQHF. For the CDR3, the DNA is TGTGCCAGCAGCCAAGCCCCGGGTCCCCAGCATTTT.

The CDR3 is CASGAVNTGELFF. The CDR3 nucleotides are TGTGCCAGCGGGGCCGTTAACACCGGGGAGCTGTTTTTT. The V call is TRBV12-3 or TRBV12-4, the J call TRBJ2-2; D is perhaps TRBD1 (5 bases). The CDR3 has 13 amino acids. Trimming stripped 8 bases from V and 2 bases from J, with 9 bases between.

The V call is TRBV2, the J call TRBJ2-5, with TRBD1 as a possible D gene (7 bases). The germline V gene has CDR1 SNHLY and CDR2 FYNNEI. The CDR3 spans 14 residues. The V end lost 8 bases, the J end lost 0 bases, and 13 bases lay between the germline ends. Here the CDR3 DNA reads TGTGCCAGCGGAGGGACAGAGAACCAAGAGACCCAGTACTTC. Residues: CASGGTENQETQYF.

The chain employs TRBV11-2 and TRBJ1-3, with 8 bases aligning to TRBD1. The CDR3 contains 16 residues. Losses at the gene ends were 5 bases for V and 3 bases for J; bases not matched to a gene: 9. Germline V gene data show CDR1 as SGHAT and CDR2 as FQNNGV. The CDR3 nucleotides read TGTGCCAGCAGCCAAGAAGGACAGGGATTTGGAAACACCATATATTTT. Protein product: CASSQEGQGFGNTIYF.

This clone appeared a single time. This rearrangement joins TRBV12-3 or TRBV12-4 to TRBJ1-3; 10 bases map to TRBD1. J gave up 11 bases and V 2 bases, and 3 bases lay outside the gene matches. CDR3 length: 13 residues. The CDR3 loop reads CASSLRGQGAIYF. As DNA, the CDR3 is TGTGCCAGCAGTTTAAGAGGACAGGGGGCCATATATTTT.

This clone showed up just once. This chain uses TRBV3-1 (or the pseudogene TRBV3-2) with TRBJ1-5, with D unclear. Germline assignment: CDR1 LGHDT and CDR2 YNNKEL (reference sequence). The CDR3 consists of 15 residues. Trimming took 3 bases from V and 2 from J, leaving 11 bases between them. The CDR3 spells CASSHRERGNQPQHF. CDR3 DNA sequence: TGTGCCAGCAGCCATCGGGAACGGGGCAATCAGCCCCAGCATTTT.

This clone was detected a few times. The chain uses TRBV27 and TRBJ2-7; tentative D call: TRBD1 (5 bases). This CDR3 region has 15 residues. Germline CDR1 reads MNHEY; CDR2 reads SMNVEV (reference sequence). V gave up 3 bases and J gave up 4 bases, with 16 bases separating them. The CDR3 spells CASSFQATTGYEQYF. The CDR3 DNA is TGTGCCAGCAGTTTCCAAGCTACTACAGGTTACGAGCAGTACTTC.

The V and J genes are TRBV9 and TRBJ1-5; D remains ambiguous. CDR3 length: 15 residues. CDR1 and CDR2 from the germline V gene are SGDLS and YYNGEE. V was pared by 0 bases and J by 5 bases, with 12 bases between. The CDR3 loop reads CASSVGTEAYQPQHF. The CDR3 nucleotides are TGTGCCAGCAGCGTAGGGACTGAGGCTTATCAGCCCCAGCATTTT.

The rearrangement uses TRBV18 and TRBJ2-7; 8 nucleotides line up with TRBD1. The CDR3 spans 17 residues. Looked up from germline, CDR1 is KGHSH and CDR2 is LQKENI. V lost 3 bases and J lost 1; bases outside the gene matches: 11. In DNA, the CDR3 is TGTGCCAGCTCACCCCCTGCTAACAGGGGGTATTCCTACGAGCAGTACTTC. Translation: CASSPPANRGYSYEQYF.

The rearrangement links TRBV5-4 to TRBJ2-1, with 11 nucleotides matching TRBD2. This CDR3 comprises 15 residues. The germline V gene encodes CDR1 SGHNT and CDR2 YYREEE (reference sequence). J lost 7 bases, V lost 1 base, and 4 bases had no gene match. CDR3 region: CASSLNSGGANEQFF. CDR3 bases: TGTGCCAGCAGCTTGAATAGCGGGGGGGCGAATGAGCAGTTCTTC.

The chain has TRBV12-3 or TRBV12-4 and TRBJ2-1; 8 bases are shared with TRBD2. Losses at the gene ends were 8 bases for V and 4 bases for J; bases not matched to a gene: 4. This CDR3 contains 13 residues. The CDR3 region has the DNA TGTGCCAGCCGGGGGGGACTTTACAATGAGCAGTTCTTC. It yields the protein CASRGGLYNEQFF.

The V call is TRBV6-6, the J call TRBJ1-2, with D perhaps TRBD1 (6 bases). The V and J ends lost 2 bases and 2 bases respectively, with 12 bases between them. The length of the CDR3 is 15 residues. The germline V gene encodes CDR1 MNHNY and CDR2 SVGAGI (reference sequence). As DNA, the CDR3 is TGTGCCAGCAGTTACGTTTGGACAGAGAACTATGGCTACACCTTC. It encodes CASSYVWTENYGYTF.

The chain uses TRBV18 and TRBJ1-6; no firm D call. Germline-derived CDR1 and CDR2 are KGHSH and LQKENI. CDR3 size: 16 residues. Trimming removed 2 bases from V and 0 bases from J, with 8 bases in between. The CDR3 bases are TGTGCCAGCTCACCAGGCGGCAGCTCCTATAATTCACCCCTCCACTTT. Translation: CASSPGGSSYNSPLHF.

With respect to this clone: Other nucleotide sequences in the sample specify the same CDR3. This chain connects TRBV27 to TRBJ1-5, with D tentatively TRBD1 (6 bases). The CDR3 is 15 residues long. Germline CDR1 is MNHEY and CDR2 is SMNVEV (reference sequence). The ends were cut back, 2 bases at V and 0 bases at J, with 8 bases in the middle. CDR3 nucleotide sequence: TGTGCCAGCAGTTTAAACAGGGATAGCAATCAGCCCCAGCATTTT. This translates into CASSLNRDSNQPQHF.

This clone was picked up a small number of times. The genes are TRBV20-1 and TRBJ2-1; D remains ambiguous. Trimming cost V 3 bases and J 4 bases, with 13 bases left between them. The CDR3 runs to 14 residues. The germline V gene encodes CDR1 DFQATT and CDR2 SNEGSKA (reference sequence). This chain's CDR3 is CSASLLLEYNEQFF. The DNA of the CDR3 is TGCAGTGCTAGTCTACTTTTAGAGTACAATGAGCAGTTCTTC.

CDR3 nucleotide sequence: TGTGCCAGCAGTTTGTCCCCAGGGAACGAGCAGTACTTC. Its translation is CASSLSPGNEQYF. The chain links TRBV27 to TRBJ2-7; a weak D match, TRBD1 (5 bases). V shed 3 bases and J shed 5 bases, with 11 bases lying between them. CDR3 length: 13 amino acids. Germline CDR1 and CDR2: MNHEY and SMNVEV (reference sequence).

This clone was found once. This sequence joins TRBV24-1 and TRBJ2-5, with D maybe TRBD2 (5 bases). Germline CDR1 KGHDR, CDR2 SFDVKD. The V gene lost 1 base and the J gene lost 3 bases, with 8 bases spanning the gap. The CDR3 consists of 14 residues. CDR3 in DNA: TGTGCCACCAGTGATTTAAACGGGGAAGAGACCCAGTACTTC. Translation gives CATSDLNGEETQYF.

CDR3 region: CASSYSGTTYF. The DNA of the CDR3 is TGTGCCAGCAGTTACTCAGGGACTACGTATTTT. The genes are TRBV6-5 and TRBJ2-3, with TRBD2 matching 7 bases. The germline V gene has CDR1 MNHEY and CDR2 SVGAGI. Trimming at V came to 0 bases and at J to 14 bases, leaving 2 bases not matched to a gene. The CDR3 has 11 residues.

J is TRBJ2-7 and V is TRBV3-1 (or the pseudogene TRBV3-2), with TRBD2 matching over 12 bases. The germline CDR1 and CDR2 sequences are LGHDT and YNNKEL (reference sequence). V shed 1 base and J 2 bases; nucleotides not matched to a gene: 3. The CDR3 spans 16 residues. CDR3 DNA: TGTGCCAGCAGCCAAGGGAGACTAGCGGGGGCCTACGAGCAGTACTTC. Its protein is CASSQGRLAGAYEQYF.